This T cell receptor beta chain was documented in a study of cytomegalovirus exposure and HLA in healthy donors. V dropped 4 bases and J dropped 6; count of bases not matched to a gene: 8. This CDR3 region has 16 residues. In germline, CDR1 is SGHNT, CDR2 YYREEE (reference sequence). Use of 60 Vbeta and 13 Jbeta primers characterized the PCR. TCRdb keeps only in-frame clones here, not all; method: immunoSEQ multiplex PCR. Seen here are roughly 140,000 clones, 76% observed once, and the top ten hold under 4.5%. Sequencing input: PBMCs. The sequence was obtained from a man aged 18 to 35 in good health and CMV-seronegative. The chain carries TRBV5-4 and TRBJ2-3; 13 nucleotides agree with TRBD2. The CDR3: CASSALLAGGPDTQYF. The CDR3 coding sequence is TGTGCCAGCAGCGCCTTACTAGCGGGGGGGCCGGATACGCAGTATTTT.